Sequencing of this TCR beta chain was carried out in a study of shared clonotypes between healthy human individuals. Study results and limitations: Clonotypes shared by all four donors outscored non-shared clonotypes in generation probability.

This CDR3 region has 14 residues. J gave up 8 bases and V 0 bases, and 5 bases lay outside the gene matches. Germline CDR1 reads SGHRS; CDR2 reads YFSETQ. About this clone itself: Its antigen is currently unknown.

Profiled with immunoSEQ multiplex PCR; TCRdb holds only in-frame clones, not every one. This table holds some 1,900,000 clones, about 94% found once. The naive CD8 subset, CD45RO-negative cells positively selected for CCR7, excluded terminally differentiated effector memory CD45RA+ cells. The source is a young man in good health. This rearrangement joins TRBV5-1 to TRBJ1-2; 9 bases agree with TRBD1. Material for sequencing was naive CD8+ T cells sorted from blood. CDR3 protein: CASSLVQGAHGYTF. CDR3 DNA: TGCGCCAGCAGCTTGGTACAGGGGGCGCACGGCTACACCTTC. The whole variable domain, filled in from reference TRBV5-1 and TRBJ1-2, reads KAGVTQTPRYLIKTRGQQVTLSCSPISGHRSVSWYQQTPGQGLQFLFEYFSETQRNKGNFPGRFSGRQFSNSRSEMNVSTLELGDSALYLCASSLVQGAHGYTFGSGTRLTVV.